The sequence of this TCR beta chain was determined in a study of blood T cell repertoires in COVID-19. On the study more broadly: Samples taken during acute and convalescent COVID-19 were collected in the United States, Italy and Spain. The analysed material was cDNA or gDNA that came from T cells, B-cell-depleted T cells, or PBMCs.

In the study's own analysis: Amplification of reference gene primers was used by the study to estimate nucleated cell counts. The assay was immunoSEQ multiplex PCR, and TCRdb's table has in-frame clones only and misses some. V, J and clone size derive from that table, while D and trimming were established from the DNA sequence. The sample contains 130,000 to 150,000 clones, over 70% of which appear only once. CDR1 and CDR2 (germline): SQVTM, ANQGSEA. The CDR3 runs 12 residues. V gave up 7 bases and J gave up 2 bases, with 11 bases separating them. This clone was recorded a few times. This rearrangement joins TRBV29-1 to TRBJ1-1; D uncertain. The receptor comes from a woman aged 55-70 years with acute or convalescent COVID-19. Sequenced: peripheral blood. CDR3 DNA: TGCAGCGCCGTGGACTTAAACACTGAAGCTTTCTTT. Residues: CSAVDLNTEAFF.